Sequencing of this T cell receptor (beta chain) was carried out in a study of OX40 agonist ivuxolimab in advanced cancers. This CDR3 is 14 amino acids long. CDR1 LNHDA and CDR2 SQIVND come from the germline V gene (reference sequence). Trimming stripped 4 bases from V and 7 bases from J, with 11 bases between. Data came from immunoSEQ multiplex PCR; TCRdb stores just in-frame clones and leaves some out. The profile covers tens of thousands of clones, with 83% appearing a single time and roughly 3.3% taken by the ten largest. This clone was counted a single time. The chain joins TRBV19 to TRBJ1-6; D gene ambiguous. This sequence was found in an adult with an advanced solid tumor such as melanoma, head and neck, liver or kidney cancer. This sample comprised CD4+ or CD8+ T cells sorted from blood, obtained in a trial of the OX40 agonist ivuxolimab. CDR3 protein: CASSNREYNSPLHF. CDR3 nucleotides: TGTGCCAGTAGTAATCGGGAATACAATTCACCCCTCCACTTT.